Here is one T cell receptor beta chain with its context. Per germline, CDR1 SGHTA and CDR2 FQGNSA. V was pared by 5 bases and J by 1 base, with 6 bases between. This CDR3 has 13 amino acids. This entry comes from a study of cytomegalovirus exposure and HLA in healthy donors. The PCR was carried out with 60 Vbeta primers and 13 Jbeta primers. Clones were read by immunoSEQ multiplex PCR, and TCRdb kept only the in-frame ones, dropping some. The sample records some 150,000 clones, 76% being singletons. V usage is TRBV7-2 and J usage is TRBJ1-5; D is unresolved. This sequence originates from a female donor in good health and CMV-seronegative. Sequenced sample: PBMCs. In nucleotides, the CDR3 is TGTGCCAGCAGCGTCAGGAGCAATCAGCCCCAGCATTTT. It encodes CASSVRSNQPQHF.